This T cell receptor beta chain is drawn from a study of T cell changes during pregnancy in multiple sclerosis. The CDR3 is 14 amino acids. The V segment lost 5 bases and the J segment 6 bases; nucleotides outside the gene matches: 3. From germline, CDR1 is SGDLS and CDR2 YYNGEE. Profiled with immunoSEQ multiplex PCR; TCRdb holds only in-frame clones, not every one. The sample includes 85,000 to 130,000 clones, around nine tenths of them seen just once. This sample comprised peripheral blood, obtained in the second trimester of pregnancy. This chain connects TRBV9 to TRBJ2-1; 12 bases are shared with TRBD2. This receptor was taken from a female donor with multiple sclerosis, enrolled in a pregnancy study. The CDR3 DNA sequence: TGTGCCAGCAGTCCTAGCGGGGGGGCCAATGAGCAGTTCTTC. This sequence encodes CASSPSGGANEQFF.